The sequence of this T cell receptor (beta chain) was determined in a study of T cell responses to AZD1222 COVID-19 vaccine. As concerns this clone: Its target is unknown.

General observations from the study: Donors were chiefly white British, with a greater number of females, and clonal diversity was perhaps underestimated. The CD4 TCRs associated with vaccination extended across spike and predominated at 160-218 and 743-854. Spike-specific TCR breadth and depth rose after two AZD1222 doses. As reported, nearly half of all spike-specific TCRs target variant regions that are unmutated.

Generated by immunoSEQ multiplex PCR, the TCRdb table keeps only in-frame clones and is missing some. The sample lists about 150,000 clones, roughly nine tenths seen once, with 5.5% to 6% in the top ten. This CDR3 comprises 13 residues. Sequenced material: peripheral blood, taken on day 0 of MenACWY control vaccination. The TCR sequence derives from an adult in good health. The V call is TRBV21-1, the J call TRBJ1-4. TRBV21-1 is assigned pseudogene status. The CDR3 region has the DNA TGTGCCAGCAGTACGGGGGGCAATGAAAAACTGTTTTTT. Translating gives CASSTGGNEKLFF.